These T cell receptor beta chains were read from a single sample in a study of blood T cells in healthy people across ages. TCRdb passed the 5' RACE reads through MiXCR, listing each CDR3 protein once. The table includes some 1.4 million distinct CDR3 sequences, around 39% detected once. Input material: blood. All receptors derive from a woman aged 18-35 years in good health. Both conserved end residues are part of each CDR3. The D gene is left open where the match is weak. A row's size may be missing; if present it is once, few, many or a size class.

size,D,J,V,length,DNA,CDR3
NA,NA,TRBJ2-4,TRBV11-2,13,TGTGCCAGCAGCGATTTAAGTGACCCCATTCAGTACTTC,CASSDLSDPIQYF
NA,NA,TRBJ2-1,TRBV9,14,TGTGCCAGCAGCGTTTACCAGGGGATTAGTGAGCAGTTCTTC,CASSVYQGISEQFF
NA,TRBD2,TRBJ2-3,TRBV12-3/TRBV12-4,13,TGTGCCAGCAGTTTAGCTAGCGGGAGGGCCTGGTATTTT,CASSLASGRAWYF
NA,NA,TRBJ2-7,TRBV6-5,15,TGTGCCAGCAGCCCCCCCGGGGTAAACTCCTACGAGCAGTACTTC,CASSPPGVNSYEQYF
NA,TRBD2,TRBJ2-1,TRBV10-3,12,TGTGCCATGGGGAGGACTAGCGATGAGCAGTTCTTC,CAMGRTSDEQFF
few,NA,TRBJ1-2,TRBV7-9,12,TGTGCCAGCAGCTGGGGAGGGGATGGCTACACCTTC,CASSWGGDGYTF
NA,NA,TRBJ2-7,TRBV7-6,15,TGTGCCAGCAGCCAGCTATCCGGGAAGAACTACGAGCAGTACTTC,CASSQLSGKNYEQYF
NA,TRBD2,TRBJ2-7,TRBV20-1,16,TGCAGTGCTGAGGACCTTTTTAGCGGGGCCTCCTACGAGCAGTACTTC,CSAEDLFSGASYEQYF
few,TRBD1,TRBJ2-7,TRBV18,15,TGTGCCAGCTCATCGAACAGGGGACCTCCCTACGAGCAGTACTTC,CASSSNRGPPYEQYF
NA,NA,TRBJ2-7,TRBV9,13,TGTGCCAGCAGTATGGTAGGGCCCAATGAGCAGTACTTC,CASSMVGPNEQYF
NA,TRBD2,TRBJ2-1,TRBV6-6,16,TGTGCCAGCAGTTACTCATCGCTAGCGGGGGACAATGAGCAGTTCTTC,CASSYSSLAGDNEQFF
once,TRBD1,TRBJ1-2,TRBV9,16,TGTGCCAGCAGCGCCAGCCGCTCCGGGACAGACTATGGCTACACCTTC,CASSASRSGTDYGYTF
NA,NA,TRBJ2-7,TRBV27,14,TGTGCCAGCAGTCCCCTGACACACACCTACGAGCAGTACTTC,CASSPLTHTYEQYF
NA,NA,TRBJ2-7,TRBV25-1,17,TGTGCCAGCAGTGAATGGGAAGGAACGGGAGTTGCTTACGAGCAGTACTTC,CASSEWEGTGVAYEQYF
NA,NA,TRBJ2-7,TRBV20-1,12,TGCAGTGCTGCCTCCGTCGGAGGCGAGCAGTACTTC,CSAASVGGEQYF
few,TRBD2,TRBJ2-3,TRBV4-2,15,TGTGCCAGCAGCCTTAGCGGGACCGGCACAGATACGCAGTATTTT,CASSLSGTGTDTQYF
NA,TRBD2,TRBJ2-2,TRBV5-1,16,TGCGCCAGCACGAAGGGTATGGCTAGCGGAGCCGGGGAGCTGTTTTTT,CASTKGMASGAGELFF
few,NA,TRBJ2-5,TRBV6-5,14,TGTGCCAGCAGTTACGGGGACTTCCAAGAGACCCAGTACTTC,CASSYGDFQETQYF
many,NA,TRBJ2-7,TRBV5-1,14,TGCGCCAGCAGCCCCTCGGGGGCCTACAATGAGCAGTACTTC,CASSPSGAYNEQYF
few,TRBD1,TRBJ2-3,TRBV7-2,16,TGTGCCAGCAGCTCTTCCGGGACAGTGAGCACAGATACGCAGTATTTT,CASSSSGTVSTDTQYF
once,NA,TRBJ2-1,TRBV5-4,17,TGTGCCAGCAGCGTTAATGGGGCAGCGGGCACCTACAATGAGCAGTTCTTC,CASSVNGAAGTYNEQFF
few,NA,TRBJ2-3,TRBV5-1,14,TGCGCCAGCAGTGTGGGCCAACTGACAGATACGCAGTATTTT,CASSVGQLTDTQYF
few,TRBD1,TRBJ1-1,TRBV29-1,18,TGCAGCGCCCAACGGGGGGGGACAGTCAATAAAAGAAACACTGAAGCTTTCTTT,CSAQRGGTVNKRNTEAFF
NA,TRBD1,TRBJ2-3,TRBV6-2/TRBV6-3,17,TGTGCCAGCAGTTACATACAGGACAGGGGTCTCACAGATACGCAGTATTTT,CASSYIQDRGLTDTQYF
NA,NA,TRBJ1-2,TRBV24-1,15,TGTGCCACCAGTGATCAGCGGGCGCTTGACTATGGCTACACCTTC,CATSDQRALDYGYTF
NA,NA,TRBJ1-1,TRBV29-1,12,TGCAGCGCCGACCCGGGCAACACTGAAGCTTTCTTT,CSADPGNTEAFF
few,NA,TRBJ2-7,TRBV6-6,16,TGTGCCAGCAGTGCGAGCGGACCCCAAACAACGTACGAGCAGTACTTC,CASSASGPQTTYEQYF
few,TRBD2,TRBJ2-5,TRBV7-7,16,TGTGCCAGCAGCTTAGTTGAGGGAGGGCCGATTAGTGAGCAGTACTTC,CASSLVEGGPISEQYF
many,NA,TRBJ2-5,TRBV15,17,TGTGCCACCAGCAGAGATCGGAGGTGGGATCGGGGAGAGACCCAGTACTTC,CATSRDRRWDRGETQYF
few,TRBD2,TRBJ2-7,TRBV25-1,13,TGTGCCAGTCAACTAGCGGGCGGATACGAGCAGTACTTC,CASQLAGGYEQYF
NA,TRBD2,TRBJ2-1,TRBV6-4,17,TGTGCCAGCAGTGACCGACGGACTAGCGGCTCCTACAATGAGCAGTTCTTC,CASSDRRTSGSYNEQFF
NA,NA,TRBJ2-1,TRBV28,15,TGTGCCAGCAGTTTGCTCGGGGACACCTCCCCTGAGCAGTTCTTC,CASSLLGDTSPEQFF
NA,NA,TRBJ2-1,TRBV12-3/TRBV12-4,12,TGTGCCAGTTGGGCGAGGAACAATGAGCAGTTCTTC,CASWARNNEQFF